The present T cell receptor (beta chain) was sequenced within a study of radiotherapy plus CTLA-4 blockade in lung cancer. Study-level background: Objective responses were recorded in around a sixth of patients, with disease control recorded in roughly 31%.

As to this clone: The target antigen is unknown.

With ipilimumab providing CTLA-4 blockade, focal radiation was administered to patients who had chemo-refractory metastatic non-small-cell lung cancer. Broader study findings: Increased serum interferon-beta after radiation also reportedly predicted response strongly. Radiotherapy with ipilimumab was followed by blood expansion of tumor-derived clones.

Produced via immunoSEQ multiplex PCR; TCRdb's table is partial and in-frame only. The profile covers 95,000 to 150,000 clones, with over 80% appearing a single time and 5.5% to 8.5% taken by the ten largest. CDR1 SGHDT and CDR2 YYEEEE come from the germline V gene. Trimming cost V 4 bases and J 0 bases; bases outside gene matches: 8. CDR3 length: 16 residues. J is TRBJ2-3 and V is TRBV5-6; 7 bases agree with TRBD1. This receptor was obtained from a human donor with non-small cell lung cancer that progressed on radiotherapy plus ipilimumab. Sequenced material: peripheral blood, taken from a patient treated with radiotherapy plus ipilimumab. CDR3 nucleotides: TGTGCCAGCAGCCTGGGGGACAGTTTGAGCACAGATACGCAGTATTTT. It is translated as CASSLGDSLSTDTQYF.